The 29 T cell receptor beta chains below all came from one sample that was sequenced in a study of response to subunit inactivated influenza vaccine. MiXCR was run by TCRdb on the RT-PCR reads, yielding one entry per CDR3 protein. The repertoire has approximately 300,000 distinct CDR3 sequences, 20% to 25% of them found once; the top ten carry 10% to 13%. The sequencing used PBMCs from blood, collected 21 months after vaccination. The receptors derive from a man in his fifties or sixties who received an inactivated influenza vaccine.

V is TRBV7-2 and J is TRBJ1-6; D is unresolved. Deletions cut 2 bases from V and 7 bases from J, with 9 bases between. Germline loops: CDR1 SGHTA, CDR2 FQGNSA. The CDR3 is 14 amino acids. CDR3: CASSLRQMNSPLHF. CDR3 nucleotides: TGTGCCAGCAGCTTACGTCAGATGAATTCACCCCTCCACTTT.

This clonotype occurred a few times. This chain connects TRBV27 to TRBJ1-6, with D perhaps matching TRBD1 (6 bases). The CDR3 length is 17 residues. Germline V CDR1 and CDR2: MNHEY, SMNVEV (reference sequence). The V end lost 6 bases, the J end lost 1 base, and 16 bases lay between the germline ends. The chain's CDR3 is CASRGDQGRSYNSPLHF. CDR3 nucleotides: TGTGCCAGCAGGGGAGACCAGGGGAGATCCTATAATTCACCCCTCCACTTT.

The chain is built from TRBV27 and TRBJ2-3; D might be TRBD1 (5 bases). The CDR3 has 15 amino acids. CDR1 is MNHEY, CDR2 SMNVEV, per germline (reference sequence). V shed 2 bases and J shed 7 bases, with 16 bases lying between them. CDR3 DNA: TGTGCCAGCAGTTTAGGGGTCCAGCGACAGAATACGCAGTATTTT. Its protein is CASSLGVQRQNTQYF.

The V and J genes are TRBV4-3 and TRBJ1-2, with D possibly matching TRBD1 (5 bases). The germline V and J ends were trimmed by 4 bases and 2 bases, with 20 bases remaining between them. This CDR3 comprises 17 residues. The germline gives CDR1 LGHNA, CDR2 YSLEER. The CDR3 reads CASSRVREFRGNYGYTF. In DNA form, the CDR3 reads TGCGCCAGCAGCCGGGTGCGGGAATTTAGGGGAAACTATGGCTACACCTTC.

This clonotype was found a few times. This chain links TRBV28 with TRBJ1-1; 7 nucleotides align to TRBD1. Germline V lookup: CDR1 MDHEN, CDR2 SYDVKM. V trimming: 1 base; J trimming: 0 bases; junction bases outside the gene matches: 2. The CDR3 has 15 amino acids. The CDR3 here is CASSLSGTVNTEAFF. The CDR3 coding sequence is TGTGCCAGCAGTTTATCGGGGACAGTGAACACTGAAGCTTTCTTT.

For this clonotype: Its ends do not fully match the called genes, so a read error is possible. The chain couples TRBV4-3 to TRBJ1-2, with no clear D. Germline V gives CDR1 LGHNA, CDR2 YSLEER. The CDR3 is 14 residues long. Written as DNA, the CDR3 is TGCGCCAGCAGCCAAGATATGGGGATGGGTGGCCACACCTTC. This sequence encodes CASSQDMGMGGHTF.

The rearrangement links TRBV6-2 or TRBV6-3 to TRBJ1-1, with 7 bases fitting TRBD1. Germline V gene data show CDR1 as MNHEY and CDR2 as SVGEGT. The CDR3 has 15 residues. V dropped 0 bases and J dropped 2; count of bases not matched to a gene: 3. The CDR3 coding sequence is TGTGCCAGCAGTTACTCGACAGGGATTAACACTGAAGCTTTCTTT. It specifies CASSYSTGINTEAFF.

The gene calls are TRBV15 and TRBJ2-7; D possibly matches TRBD1 or TRBD2 (7 bases each). V lost 3 bases and J lost 1, with 13 bases in between. This CDR3 has 15 residues. Germline loops: CDR1 LNHNV, CDR2 YYDKDF (reference sequence). This CDR3 reads CATSSRQGGSYEQYF. CDR3 sequence (DNA): TGTGCCACCAGCAGCCGACAGGGAGGGTCCTACGAGCAGTACTTC.

J is TRBJ2-1 and V is TRBV5-1; TRBD1 is a possible D gene (5 bases). The CDR3 extends over 14 amino acids. Per the germline V gene, CDR1 is SGHRS and CDR2 is YFSETQ. V was cut by 1 base and J by 7 bases, with 12 bases left in between. CDR3 loop: CASSLWNQGNEQFF. The CDR3 coding sequence is TGCGCCAGCAGCTTGTGGAATCAGGGTAATGAGCAGTTCTTC.

V is TRBV7-9 and J is TRBJ1-2; possible D gene TRBD1, 5 bases. Germline CDR1 is SEHNR and CDR2 is FQNEAQ (reference sequence). The V end lost 0 bases, the J end lost 7 bases, and 18 bases lay between the germline ends. This CDR3 has 16 amino acids. CDR3: CASSLALDGTYAGYTF. The CDR3 DNA reads TGTGCCAGCAGCTTAGCGCTGGATGGGACGTACGCTGGCTACACCTTC.

The chain combines TRBV28 with TRBJ1-5, with 8 bases lining up with TRBD1. There are 15 residues in the CDR3. Per germline, CDR1 MDHEN and CDR2 SYDVKM. Losses at the gene ends were 3 bases for V and 9 bases for J; bases not matched to a gene: 10. The CDR3: CASSLAGQAKGPQHF. The CDR3 region has the DNA TGTGCCAGCAGTTTGGCGGGACAGGCTAAAGGGCCCCAGCATTTT.

V usage is TRBV6-1 and J usage is TRBJ1-2; D not certain. Germline lookup yields CDR1 MNHNS and CDR2 SASEGT. The CDR3 has 14 residues. V was clipped by 4 bases and J by 8 bases, with 17 bases between them. CDR3 nucleotides: TGTGCCAGCAGTGGCCGGACGGCCCTGGTGGGCTACACCTTC. Translation gives CASSGRTALVGYTF.

In its sample, this clonotype was seen a few times. The V gene is TRBV5-8, the J gene TRBJ2-3; TRBD1 matches 9 bases. V gave up 0 bases and J gave up 6 bases; unmatched junction bases: 8. CDR3 length equals 16 residues. In germline, CDR1 is SGHTS, CDR2 YDEGEE. CDR3 amino acids: CASSLEGQGRGDTQYF. The CDR3 nucleotides are TGTGCCAGCAGCTTGGAGGGACAGGGTAGAGGGGATACGCAGTATTTT.

On this clonotype: One junction end does not reproduce the germline sequence, and a read error may be involved. The chain uses TRBV7-9 and TRBJ1-5; no reliable D call. Germline V gene sequence: CDR1 SEHNR, CDR2 FQNEAQ (reference sequence). The CDR3 spans 12 residues. The CDR3 loop reads CASSLGNRPQHF. The CDR3 coding sequence is TGTGCCAGCAGCTTAGGAAATCGGCCCCAGCATTTT.

Only a few counts were recorded for this clonotype. The rearrangement uses TRBV5-5 and TRBJ1-5; weak D call: TRBD1 (6 bases). There are 15 residues in the CDR3. The germline CDR1 and CDR2 sequences are SGHKS and YYEKEE (reference sequence). Trimming shortened V by 4 bases and J by 0 bases, and 11 bases separated the two germline ends. CDR3 region: CASSPDSYSNQPQHF. CDR3 DNA sequence: TGTGCCAGCAGCCCGGACAGTTATAGCAATCAGCCCCAGCATTTT.

This clonotype occurred a few times. This chain joins TRBV18 and TRBJ1-2, with a weak D call TRBD1 (6 bases). Germline CDR1 and CDR2: KGHSH and LQKENI. Trimming took off 2 bases at V and 4 bases at J, with 14 bases between the two ends. CDR3 length equals 15 residues. CDR3 amino acids: CASSPNPRGPYGYTF. The CDR3 bases are TGTGCCAGCTCACCAAATCCCAGGGGCCCCTATGGCTACACCTTC.

The rearrangement links TRBV29-1 to TRBJ1-1; D is unclear. Germline V lookup: CDR1 SQVTM, CDR2 ANQGSEA. The V end lost 5 bases, the J end lost 3 bases, and 16 bases lay between the germline ends. CDR3 length: 14 amino acids. CDR3 coding DNA: TGCAGCGTTTGTTGGGAGGGCGGTGACACTGAAGCTTTCTTT. Its translation is CSVCWEGGDTEAFF.

This clonotype was recorded a few times. This chain uses TRBV6-5 with TRBJ1-1; D gene ambiguous. Per germline, CDR1 MNHEY and CDR2 SVGAGI. The CDR3 consists of 12 residues. Trimming cost V 11 bases and J 0 bases, with 10 bases left between them. For the CDR3, the DNA is TGTGCCTGCGGAGAGATGAACACTGAAGCTTTCTTT. Amino acid sequence: CACGEMNTEAFF.

The chain has TRBV18 and TRBJ1-1; no clear D. The CDR3 has 13 residues. Germline CDR1 and CDR2: KGHSH and LQKENI. The V and J ends lost 3 bases and 4 bases respectively, with 9 bases between them. The CDR3 here is CASSPREGTEAFF. CDR3 coding DNA: TGTGCCAGCTCACCGCGGGAGGGCACTGAAGCTTTCTTT.

The CDR3 reads CATSTSGGSDGYTF. CDR3 in DNA: TGTGCCACCAGCACATCAGGGGGCTCGGATGGCTACACCTTC. The chain carries TRBV24-1 and TRBJ1-2; 8 nucleotides align to TRBD1. The CDR3 loop spans 14 amino acids. CDR1 and CDR2 (germline): KGHDR, SFDVKD. V was pared by 7 bases and J by 6 bases, with 9 bases of the junction left unmatched.

The chain recombines TRBV7-2 with TRBJ2-1; unclear D gene. The CDR3 covers 13 residues. V was cut by 5 bases and J by 7 bases, with 12 bases left in between. The germline gives CDR1 SGHTA, CDR2 FQGNSA. The chain's CDR3 is CASSPLRLNEQFF. The DNA of the CDR3 is TGTGCCAGCAGCCCGTTAAGGTTGAATGAGCAGTTCTTC.

This clonotype was observed a handful of times. The chain uses TRBV4-2 and TRBJ2-7; 8 positions agree with TRBD2. With V trimmed by 3 bases and J by 3 bases, 10 bases remained unmatched. The CDR3 runs to 16 residues. Germline-derived CDR1 and CDR2 are LGHNA and YNFKEQ. This CDR3 is CASSQGSGRKVYEQYF. CDR3 DNA sequence: TGTGCCAGCAGCCAGGGGAGCGGGAGAAAGGTCTACGAGCAGTACTTC.

The J gene is TRBJ2-7, the V gene TRBV5-1, with D perhaps given as TRBD1 or TRBD2 (5 bases each). Trimming pared 4 bases from V and 2 bases from J, leaving 10 bases between. CDR1 SGHRS and CDR2 YFSETQ come from the germline V gene. The CDR3 is 13 amino acids. In nucleotides, the CDR3 is TGCGCCAGCAGCAACCGGGGACCCTACGAGCAGTACTTC. Translated, it gives CASSNRGPYEQYF.

This clonotype was seen many times. V and J are TRBV20-1 and TRBJ2-1, with 13 bases that match TRBD2. After removal of 4 bases from V and 8 bases from J, the junction contained 17 bases not matched to a gene. Germline-derived CDR1 and CDR2 are DFQATT and SNEGSKA (reference sequence). This CDR3 region has 18 residues. CDR3 region: CSATNQLLTSGGRDEQFF. In nucleotides, the CDR3 is TGCAGTGCTACGAACCAACTACTGACTAGCGGGGGGAGGGATGAGCAGTTCTTC.

This clonotype has a count of ten or more. V gene TRBV5-1 combines with J gene TRBJ2-7; D call uncertain. The V and J ends lost 0 bases and 2 bases respectively, with 9 bases between them. CDR1 and CDR2 from the germline V gene are SGHRS and YFSETQ. The CDR3 consists of 14 residues. Here the CDR3 reads CASSLALEPYEQYF. Written as DNA, the CDR3 is TGCGCCAGCAGCTTGGCTTTGGAACCCTACGAGCAGTACTTC.

The chain employs TRBV7-2 and TRBJ1-3, with unresolved D. Trimming cost V 6 bases and J 0 bases, with 15 bases left between them. Per the germline V gene, CDR1 is SGHTA and CDR2 is FQGNSA. This CDR3 is 16 amino acids long. The CDR3 DNA is TGTGCCAGCAGTTTATCCGACGGTTACTCTGGAAACACCATATATTTT. Amino acids: CASSLSDGYSGNTIYF.

The J gene is TRBJ2-7, the V gene TRBV10-3; 15 bases are a match to TRBD2. Per germline, CDR1 ENHRY and CDR2 SYGVKD. This CDR3 spans 19 amino acids. Trimming took 3 bases from V and 0 from J; bases not matched to a gene: 9. The DNA for the CDR3 is TGTGCCATCAGTGACTGGGGACTAGCGGGGGGAACGAGCTCCTACGAGCAGTACTTC. The encoded protein is CAISDWGLAGGTSSYEQYF.

This clonotype appeared a few times. The chain links TRBV11-2 to TRBJ2-1, with TRBD2 matching 7 bases. Per the germline V gene, CDR1 is SGHAT and CDR2 is FQNNGV. Losses at the gene ends were 3 bases for V and 9 bases for J; bases not matched to a gene: 5. This CDR3 has 13 residues. CDR3 in DNA: TGTGCCAGCAGCTTCATCCAGCGGGGTGAGCAGTTCTTC. This codes for CASSFIQRGEQFF.

This chain links TRBV20-1 with TRBJ1-2; TRBD1 matches 10 bases. CDR1 is DFQATT, CDR2 SNEGSKA, per germline (reference sequence). With 5 bases clipped from V and 7 bases from J, the junction kept 7 bases outside the gene matches. This CDR3 is built from 13 residues. CDR3 sequence: CSASPGTGVGYTF. CDR3 in DNA: TGCAGTGCTTCCCCCGGGACAGGGGTTGGCTACACCTTC.